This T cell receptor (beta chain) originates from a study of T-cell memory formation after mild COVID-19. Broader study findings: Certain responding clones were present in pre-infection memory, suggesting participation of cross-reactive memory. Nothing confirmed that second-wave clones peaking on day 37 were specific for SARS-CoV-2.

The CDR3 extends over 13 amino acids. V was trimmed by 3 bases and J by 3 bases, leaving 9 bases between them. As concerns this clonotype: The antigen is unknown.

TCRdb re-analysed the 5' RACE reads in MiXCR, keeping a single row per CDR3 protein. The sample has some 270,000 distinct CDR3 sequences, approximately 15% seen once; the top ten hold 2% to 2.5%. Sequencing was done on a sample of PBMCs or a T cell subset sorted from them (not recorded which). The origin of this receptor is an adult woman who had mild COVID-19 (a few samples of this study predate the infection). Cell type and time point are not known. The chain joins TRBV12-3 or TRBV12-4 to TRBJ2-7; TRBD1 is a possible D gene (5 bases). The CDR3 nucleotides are TGTGCCAGCAGTTTCACACAGGACTACGAGCAGTACTTC. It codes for CASSFTQDYEQYF.